Here is one T cell receptor (beta chain) with its context. Its target is not known. This specimen belongs to a study of blood T cell dynamics during melanoma immunotherapy. Study at large: First-line therapy was either pembrolizumab or nivolumab with ipilimumab for metastatic melanoma. Study results and caveats: At W3, later disease-control patients showed bifurcated PBMC repertoire changes, unlike progressors.

The time point: pre-treatment baseline. Disease control meant complete response, partial response or stable disease at 12 weeks. The assay was immunoSEQ multiplex PCR, and TCRdb's table has in-frame clones only and misses some. The table shows 15,000 to 20,000 clones, with approximately 80% occurring only once. This CDR3 has 14 amino acids. The V end was cut by 0 bases, the J end by 2 bases, with 7 bases between. Per the germline V gene, CDR1 is KGHSH and CDR2 is LQKENI. The chain is built from TRBV18 and TRBJ1-2; D remains ambiguous. Here the sequenced sample was blood, taken from a patient treated with checkpoint blockade. This TCR was recovered from a human donor with melanoma. The CDR3 region is CASSPPGRNYGYTF. The CDR3 coding sequence is TGTGCCAGCTCACCACCGGGCAGAAACTATGGCTACACCTTC.